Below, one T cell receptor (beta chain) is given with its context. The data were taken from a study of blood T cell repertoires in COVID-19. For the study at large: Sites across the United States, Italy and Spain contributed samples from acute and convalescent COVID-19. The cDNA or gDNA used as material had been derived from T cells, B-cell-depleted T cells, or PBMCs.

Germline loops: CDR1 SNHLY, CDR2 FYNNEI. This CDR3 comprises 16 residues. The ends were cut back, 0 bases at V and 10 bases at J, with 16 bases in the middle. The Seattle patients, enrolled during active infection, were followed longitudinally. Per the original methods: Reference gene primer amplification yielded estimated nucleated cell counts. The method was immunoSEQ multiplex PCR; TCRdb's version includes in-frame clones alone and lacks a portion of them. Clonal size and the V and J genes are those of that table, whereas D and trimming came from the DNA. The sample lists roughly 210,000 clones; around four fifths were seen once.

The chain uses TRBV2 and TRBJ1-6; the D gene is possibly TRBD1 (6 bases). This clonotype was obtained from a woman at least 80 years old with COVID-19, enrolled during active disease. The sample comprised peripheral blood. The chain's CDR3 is CASSEANGARGSPLHF. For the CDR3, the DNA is TGTGCCAGCAGTGAAGCTAACGGGGCAAGGGGGTCACCCCTCCACTTT. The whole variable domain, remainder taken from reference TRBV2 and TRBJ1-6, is EPEVTQTPSHQVTQMGQEVILRCVPISNHLYFYWYRQILGQKVEFLVSFYNNEISEKSEIFDDQFSVERPDGSNFTLKIRSTKLEDSAMYFCASSEANGARGSPLHFGNGTRLTVT.